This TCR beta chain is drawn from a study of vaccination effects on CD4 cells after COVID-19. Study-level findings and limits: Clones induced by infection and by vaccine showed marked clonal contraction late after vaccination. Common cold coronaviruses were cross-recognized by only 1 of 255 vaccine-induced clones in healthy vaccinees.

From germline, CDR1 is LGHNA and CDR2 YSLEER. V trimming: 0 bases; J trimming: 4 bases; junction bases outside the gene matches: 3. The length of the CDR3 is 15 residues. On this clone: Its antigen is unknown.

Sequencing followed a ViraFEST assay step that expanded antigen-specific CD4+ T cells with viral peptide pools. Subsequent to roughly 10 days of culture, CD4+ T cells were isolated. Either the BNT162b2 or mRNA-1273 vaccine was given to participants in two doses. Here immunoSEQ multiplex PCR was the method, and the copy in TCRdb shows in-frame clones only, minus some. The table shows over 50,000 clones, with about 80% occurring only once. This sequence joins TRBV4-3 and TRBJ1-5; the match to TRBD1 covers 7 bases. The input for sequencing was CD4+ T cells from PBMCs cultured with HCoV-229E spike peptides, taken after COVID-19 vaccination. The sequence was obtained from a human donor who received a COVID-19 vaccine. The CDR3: CASSQDTGVNQPQHF. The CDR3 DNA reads TGCGCCAGCAGCCAAGATACAGGGGTGAATCAGCCCCAGCATTTT.